Below are 23 T cell receptor beta chains sequenced from a single sample in a study of identifying expanded T cells in peripheral blood (dated 2019 in TCRdb). The library was produced with the immunoSEQ multiplex PCR assay. TCRdb took over this immuneACCESS table, retaining in-frame rearrangements with V and J assigned. Such tables are incomplete; in checked studies, under half of the missing clones stem from an unresolved V gene, and the remainder is unexplained. In all, the sample holds about 110,000 clones, and approximately 90% of those were seen once. The ten largest clones add up to about 16% of the sample. Material for sequencing was blood. Receptors originate from a person between 18 and 69 years old in good health.

The J gene is TRBJ2-3, the V gene TRBV9; tentative D call: TRBD1 (6 bases). From germline, CDR1 is SGDLS and CDR2 YYNGEE. Deletions cut 0 bases from V and 3 bases from J, with 14 bases between. The CDR3 loop spans 16 amino acids. The CDR3 loop is CASSVAGASKTDTQYF. As DNA, the CDR3 is TGTGCCAGCAGCGTAGCAGGGGCTAGTAAGACAGATACGCAGTATTTT.

V gene TRBV13 combines with J gene TRBJ1-2; unclear D gene. The V gene's germline CDR1 is PRHDT and CDR2 FYEKMQ (reference sequence). V gave up 1 base and J gave up 6 bases, with 9 bases separating them. The CDR3 spans 13 residues. The CDR3 loop is CASSLVFQDGYTF. CDR3 DNA: TGTGCCAGCAGCTTAGTGTTTCAGGATGGCTACACCTTC.

This chain joins TRBV7-9 and TRBJ1-1; TRBD1 aligns across 7 bases. Germline CDR1 is SEHNR and CDR2 is FQNEAQ (reference sequence). The V gene end was trimmed by 4 bases and the J gene end by 1 base; junction bases not matched to a gene: 6. This CDR3 is built from 15 residues. CDR3 sequence (DNA): TGTGCCAGCAGCTCCTACAGGGGCCCGAACACTGAAGCTTTCTTT. Translating gives CASSSYRGPNTEAFF.

In DNA form, the CDR3 reads TGTGCCAGCTCACCTTTGGCTGGGAACACTGAAGCTTTCTTT. Translation gives CASSPLAGNTEAFF. The V gene is TRBV18, the J gene TRBJ1-1; D uncertain. CDR3 size: 14 residues. Germline V gene sequence: CDR1 KGHSH, CDR2 LQKENI. Trimming cost V 3 bases and J 1 base, with 9 bases left between them.

V gene TRBV20-1 combines with J gene TRBJ1-2; no firm D call. V was shortened by 5 bases and J by 7 bases, with 11 bases between the two germline ends. Germline V CDR1 and CDR2: DFQATT, SNEGSKA (reference sequence). The CDR3 runs to 11 residues. The CDR3 nucleotides read TGCAGTGCTTCAACGGACCGTGGCTACACCTTC. It translates to CSASTDRGYTF.

The CDR3 nucleotides read TGCGCCAGCAGCCAAGATGTGAGGGGGGGACCTTACTACAATGAGCAGTTCTTC. Residues: CASSQDVRGGPYYNEQFF. The V gene is TRBV4-3, the J gene TRBJ2-1; possible D gene TRBD2, 7 bases. This CDR3 is 18 amino acids long. The germline V gene encodes CDR1 LGHNA and CDR2 YSLEER. V was cut by 0 bases and J by 3 bases, with 18 bases left in between.

The chain combines TRBV15 with TRBJ2-7; TRBD1 might be the D (6 bases). Germline V lookup: CDR1 LNHNV, CDR2 YYDKDF (reference sequence). The CDR3 contains 15 residues. The germline V and J ends were trimmed by 2 bases and 4 bases, with 15 bases remaining between them. The CDR3 DNA reads as TGTGCCACCAGCAGAAGAAGCCCTGGACAGTACGAGCAGTACTTC. Its protein product is CATSRRSPGQYEQYF.

The chain couples TRBV30 to TRBJ2-7; D is unresolved. This CDR3 has 10 residues. The germline V gene encodes CDR1 GTSNPN and CDR2 SVGIG (reference sequence). V lost 5 bases, J lost 7 bases, and 9 bases lay in between. The CDR3 DNA is TGTGCCTGGGGCTCTGGGGAGCAGTACTTC. Translating gives CAWGSGEQYF.

The gene calls are TRBV18 and TRBJ2-5, with 7 bases matching TRBD1. J was trimmed by 2 bases and V by 4 bases; bases with no gene match: 4. CDR3 length: 14 residues. Germline values: CDR1 KGHSH, CDR2 LQKENI. This CDR3 reads CASSLTGAQETQYF. The CDR3 nucleotides are TGTGCCAGCTCACTTACAGGGGCTCAAGAGACCCAGTACTTC.

V is TRBV27 and J is TRBJ1-5, with 8 bases lining up with TRBD1. V lost 5 bases, J lost 0 bases, and 9 bases stayed unmatched. Germline values: CDR1 MNHEY, CDR2 SMNVEV (reference sequence). This CDR3 contains 17 residues. The CDR3 spells CASSPDRGDRSNQPQHF. The CDR3 DNA is TGTGCCAGCAGTCCCGACAGGGGAGATCGTAGCAATCAGCCCCAGCATTTT.

The rearrangement uses TRBV10-3 and TRBJ1-3, with D possibly being TRBD1 (6 bases). The CDR3 contains 18 residues. Germline CDR1 and CDR2: ENHRY and SYGVKD. Trimming cost V 6 bases and J 0 bases, with 21 bases left between them. DNA of the CDR3: TGTGCCATCAGCCCAATCCACCCGGAGGGGGGCTCTGGAAACACCATATATTTT. It is translated as CAISPIHPEGGSGNTIYF.

The chain has TRBV19 and TRBJ1-2; D uncertain. The CDR3 loop spans 13 amino acids. The V and J ends lost 2 bases and 4 bases respectively, with 8 bases between them. Germline CDR1 is LNHDA and CDR2 is SQIVND (reference sequence). The CDR3 spells CASSITSGYGYTF. CDR3 DNA: TGTGCCAGTAGTATAACCTCGGGCTATGGCTACACCTTC. Filled out from reference TRBV19 and TRBJ1-2, the complete variable domain reads DGGITQSPKYLFRKEGQNVTLSCEQNLNHDAMYWYRQDPGQGLRLIYYSQIVNDFQKGDIAEGYSVSREKKESFPLTVTSAQKNPTAFYLCASSITSGYGYTFGSGTRLTVV.

This chain links TRBV11-1 with TRBJ2-5; no reliable D call. The CDR3 covers 15 residues. Per germline, CDR1 SGHAT and CDR2 FQDESV (reference sequence). V lost 0 bases to trimming and J lost 1 base, with 9 bases between them. The CDR3 sequence is CASSLARGVQETQYF. In nucleotides, the CDR3 is TGTGCCAGCAGCTTAGCAAGAGGCGTCCAAGAGACCCAGTACTTC.

The CDR3 protein is CASSPREGSYGYTF. The CDR3 DNA sequence: TGTGCCAGCAGCCCGAGAGAGGGTAGCTATGGCTACACCTTC. The chain has TRBV7-2 and TRBJ1-2; D not certain. The CDR3 is 14 amino acids. Trimming took 5 bases from V and 4 from J, leaving 14 bases between them. Per the germline V gene, CDR1 is SGHTA and CDR2 is FQGNSA. The entire variable domain, with the rest obtained from reference TRBV7-2 and TRBJ1-2, is as follows: GAGVSQSPSNKVTEKGKDVELRCDPISGHTALYWYRQSLGQGLEFLIYFQGNSAPDKSGLPSDRFSAERTGGSVSTLTIQRTQQEDSAVYLCASSPREGSYGYTFGSGTRLTVV.

Only a few counts were recorded for this clone. V and J are TRBV6-6 and TRBJ2-5; TRBD2 matches 11 bases. CDR1 is MNHNY and CDR2 is SVGAGI in the germline V gene (reference sequence). This CDR3 has 15 amino acids. The junction had 13 bases not matched to a gene; V was cut back by 11 bases and J by 5 bases. The CDR3 sequence: CAGRGTSGGGETQYF. In DNA, the CDR3 is TGTGCCGGACGTGGAACTAGCGGGGGCGGGGAGACCCAGTACTTC.

The chain has TRBV27 and TRBJ2-7; 8 bases fit TRBD1. Per the germline V gene, CDR1 is MNHEY and CDR2 is SMNVEV (reference sequence). The CDR3 covers 15 residues. V dropped 3 bases and J dropped 0; count of bases not matched to a gene: 4. The CDR3 here is CASSFGQGGSYEQYF. The CDR3 region has the DNA TGTGCCAGCAGTTTCGGACAGGGAGGCTCCTACGAGCAGTACTTC.

The chain couples TRBV7-8 to TRBJ1-4; perhaps TRBD1 as D (5 bases). Trimming pared 5 bases from V and 5 bases from J, leaving 15 bases between. The CDR3 runs 15 residues. Germline CDR1 reads SGHVS; CDR2 reads FQNEAQ. The CDR3 reads CASSVGDPPNEKLFF. CDR3 DNA sequence: TGTGCCAGCAGCGTGGGGGACCCGCCCAATGAAAAACTGTTTTTT.

The J gene is TRBJ1-4, the V gene TRBV30; D possibly corresponds to TRBD1 (6 bases). Germline V gene sequence: CDR1 GTSNPN, CDR2 SVGIG (reference sequence). The CDR3 runs 13 residues. V was shortened by 1 base and J by 11 bases, with 14 bases between the two germline ends. The CDR3 DNA reads TGTGCCTGGAGTGCAGGGGCTTTAGACAAACTGTTTTTT. Protein: CAWSAGALDKLFF.

The rearrangement uses TRBV5-1 and TRBJ2-5; D remains unclear. The CDR3 covers 14 residues. CDR1 and CDR2 (germline): SGHRS, YFSETQ. Deletions cut 4 bases from V and 1 base from J, with 11 bases between. The DNA of the CDR3 is TGCGCCAGCAGCCCCGCCGGAGTCCAAGAGACCCAGTACTTC. Translating gives CASSPAGVQETQYF.

The rearrangement links TRBV18 to TRBJ2-7; 8 bases map to TRBD1. The CDR3 loop spans 14 amino acids. Germline values: CDR1 KGHSH, CDR2 LQKENI. V was clipped by 3 bases and J by 3 bases; unmatched bases: 4. The CDR3 DNA reads TGTGCCAGCTCACCGAGACAGGGGAGCTACGAGCAGTACTTC. It encodes CASSPRQGSYEQYF.

CDR3 loop: CASSQERARSYEQYF. The DNA for the CDR3 is TGCGCCAGCAGCCAAGAAAGGGCCCGCTCCTACGAGCAGTACTTC. The chain uses TRBV4-3 and TRBJ2-7; D gene uncertain. CDR1 and CDR2 from the germline V gene are LGHNA and YSLEER. The V end lost 0 bases, the J end lost 0 bases, and 9 bases lay between the germline ends. The CDR3 runs to 15 residues.

The V and J genes are TRBV7-8 and TRBJ1-1, with unresolved D. V lost 5 bases to trimming and J lost 3 bases, with 7 bases between them. In germline, CDR1 is SGHVS, CDR2 FQNEAQ. The CDR3 loop spans 12 amino acids. CDR3 protein: CASSVGDTEAFF. The CDR3 DNA follows: TGTGCCAGCAGCGTTGGGGACACTGAAGCTTTCTTT.

V usage is TRBV9 and J usage is TRBJ1-2; no reliable D call. The germline gives CDR1 SGDLS, CDR2 YYNGEE. V was trimmed by 4 bases and J by 1 base, leaving 14 bases between them. The CDR3 covers 15 residues. For the CDR3, the DNA is TGTGCCAGCAGCCCACAACCGACGGTTAACTATGGCTACACCTTC. It is translated as CASSPQPTVNYGYTF.